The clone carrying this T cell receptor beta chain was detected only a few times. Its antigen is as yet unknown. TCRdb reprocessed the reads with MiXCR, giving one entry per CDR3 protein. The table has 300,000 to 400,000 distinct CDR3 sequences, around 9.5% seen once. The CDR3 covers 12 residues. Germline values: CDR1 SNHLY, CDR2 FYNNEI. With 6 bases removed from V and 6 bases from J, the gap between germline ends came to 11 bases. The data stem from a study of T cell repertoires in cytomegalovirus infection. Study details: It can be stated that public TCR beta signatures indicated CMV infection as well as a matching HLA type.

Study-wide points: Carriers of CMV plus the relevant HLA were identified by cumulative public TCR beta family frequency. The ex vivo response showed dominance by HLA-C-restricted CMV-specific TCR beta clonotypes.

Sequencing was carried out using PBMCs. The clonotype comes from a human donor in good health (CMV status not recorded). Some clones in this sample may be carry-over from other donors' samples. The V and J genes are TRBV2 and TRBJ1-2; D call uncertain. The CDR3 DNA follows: TGTGCCAGCAGCGACCGACGAAATGGCTACACCTTC. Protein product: CASSDRRNGYTF.